This TCR beta chain was captured by sequencing in a study of T cell responses to AZD1222 COVID-19 vaccine. Sequencing used immunoSEQ multiplex PCR; TCRdb keeps in-frame clones, though not all of them. The sample includes about 120,000 clones, roughly 90% seen only once; the top ten take about 1.4%. The CDR3 contains 16 residues. Germline CDR1 is MDHEN and CDR2 is SYDVKM. The V gene end was trimmed by 4 bases and the J gene end by 6 bases; junction bases not matched to a gene: 13. This clone was counted once. This TCR derives from an adult in good health. The sequencing used peripheral blood, collected on day 0 of AZD1222 vaccination. The gene calls are TRBV28 and TRBJ1-2; TRBD1 aligns across 8 bases. CDR3 amino acids: CASSSAPEGQVDGYTF. The CDR3 nucleotides are TGTGCCAGCAGTTCCGCCCCCGAGGGACAGGTTGATGGCTACACCTTC.